This T cell receptor beta chain comes out of a study of cytomegalovirus exposure and HLA in healthy donors. Findings and caveats of the study: Productive rates of about 90% or about 30% were seen for most TCR beta V segments in an earlier analysis.

In regard to this clone: Its antigen is undetermined.

Nominally healthy donors were sampled, though unrecorded immune exposures were likely. Amplification used 60 Vbeta primers and 13 Jbeta primers. TCRdb's table, derived via immunoSEQ multiplex PCR, lists solely in-frame clones and lacks some. The sample consists of approximately 89,000 clones, 81% of them appearing once. The receptor's source is a human donor in good health. Sequenced sample: PBMCs.

CDR3 sequence: CASSLNGEGEAFF. The CDR3 DNA follows: TGTGCCAGCAGCTTAAACGGGGAGGGGGAGGCTTTCTTT. The V gene is TRBV7-6, the J gene TRBJ1-1, with D possibly matching TRBD1 (6 bases). V lost 2 bases to trimming and J lost 11 bases, with 15 bases between them. This CDR3 is 13 amino acids long. Germline CDR1 is SGHVS and CDR2 is FNYEAQ.